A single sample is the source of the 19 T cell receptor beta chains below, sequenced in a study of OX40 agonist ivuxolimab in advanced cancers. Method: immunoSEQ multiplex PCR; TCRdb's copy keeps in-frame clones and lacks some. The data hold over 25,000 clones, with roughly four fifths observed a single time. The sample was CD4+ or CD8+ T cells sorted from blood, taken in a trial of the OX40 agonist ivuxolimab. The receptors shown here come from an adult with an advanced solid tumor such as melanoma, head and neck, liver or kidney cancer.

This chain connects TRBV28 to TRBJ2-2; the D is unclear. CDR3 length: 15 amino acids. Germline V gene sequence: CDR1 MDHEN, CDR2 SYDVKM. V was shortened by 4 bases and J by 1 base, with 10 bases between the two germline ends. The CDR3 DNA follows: TGTGCCAGCAGTTCGCTATACCTGAACACCGGGGAGCTGTTTTTT. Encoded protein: CASSSLYLNTGELFF.

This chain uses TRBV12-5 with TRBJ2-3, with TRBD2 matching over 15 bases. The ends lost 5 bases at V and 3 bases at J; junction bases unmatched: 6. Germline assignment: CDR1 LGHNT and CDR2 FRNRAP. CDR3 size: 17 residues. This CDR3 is CASGRTSGRAITDTQYF. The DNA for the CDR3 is TGTGCTAGTGGTCGGACTAGCGGGAGGGCCATAACAGATACGCAGTATTTT.

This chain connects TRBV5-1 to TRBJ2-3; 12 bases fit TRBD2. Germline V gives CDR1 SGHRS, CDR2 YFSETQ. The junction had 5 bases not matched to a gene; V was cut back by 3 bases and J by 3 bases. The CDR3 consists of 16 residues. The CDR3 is CASSYYGLAGTDTQYF. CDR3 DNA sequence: TGCGCCAGCAGCTACTACGGACTAGCGGGGACAGATACGCAGTATTTT.

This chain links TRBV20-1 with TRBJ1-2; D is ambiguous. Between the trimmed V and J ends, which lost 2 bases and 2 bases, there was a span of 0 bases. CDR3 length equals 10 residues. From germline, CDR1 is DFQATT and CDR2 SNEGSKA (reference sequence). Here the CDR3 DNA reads TGCAGTGCTAGAAACTATGGCTACACCTTC. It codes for CSARNYGYTF.

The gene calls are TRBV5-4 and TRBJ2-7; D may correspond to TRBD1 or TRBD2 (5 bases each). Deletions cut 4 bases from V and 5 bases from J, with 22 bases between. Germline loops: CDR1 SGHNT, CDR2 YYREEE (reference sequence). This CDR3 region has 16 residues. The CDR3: CASSQSPGQSSDEQYF. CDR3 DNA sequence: TGTGCCAGCAGCCAGTCGCCGGGGCAGTCTTCCGACGAGCAGTACTTC.

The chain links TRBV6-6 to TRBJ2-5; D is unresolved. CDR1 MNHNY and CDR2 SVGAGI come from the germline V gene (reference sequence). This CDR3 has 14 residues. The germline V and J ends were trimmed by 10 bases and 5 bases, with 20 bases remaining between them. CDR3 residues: CATNPAEHWETQYF. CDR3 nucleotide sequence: TGTGCCACCAACCCGGCGGAACACTGGGAGACCCAGTACTTC.

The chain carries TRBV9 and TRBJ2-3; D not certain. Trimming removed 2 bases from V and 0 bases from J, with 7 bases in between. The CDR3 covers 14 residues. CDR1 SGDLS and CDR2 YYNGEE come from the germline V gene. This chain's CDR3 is CASSVGSSTDTQYF. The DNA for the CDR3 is TGTGCCAGCAGCGTTGGCAGTAGCACAGATACGCAGTATTTT.

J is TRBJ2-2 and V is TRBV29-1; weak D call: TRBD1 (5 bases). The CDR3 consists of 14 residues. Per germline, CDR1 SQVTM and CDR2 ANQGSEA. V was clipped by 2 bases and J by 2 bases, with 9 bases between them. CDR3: CSVEPRANTGELFF. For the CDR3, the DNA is TGCAGCGTTGAACCCAGGGCCAACACCGGGGAGCTGTTTTTT.

CDR3 bases: TGCGCCAGCAGCTTGGCAAGTTCCTACGAGCAGTACTTC. Protein product: CASSLASSYEQYF. The gene calls are TRBV5-1 and TRBJ2-7; D ambiguous. The V and J ends lost 0 bases and 1 base respectively, with 5 bases between them. Per the germline V gene, CDR1 is SGHRS and CDR2 is YFSETQ. The CDR3 runs 13 residues.

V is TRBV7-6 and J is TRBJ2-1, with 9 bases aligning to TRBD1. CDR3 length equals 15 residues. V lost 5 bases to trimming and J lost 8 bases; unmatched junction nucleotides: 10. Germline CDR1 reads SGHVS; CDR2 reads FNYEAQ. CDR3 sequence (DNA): TGTGCCAGCAGCCTTACCGGGACAGGGTACGATGAGCAGTTCTTC. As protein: CASSLTGTGYDEQFF. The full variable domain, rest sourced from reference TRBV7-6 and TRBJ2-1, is GAGVSQSPRYKVTKRGQDVALRCDPISGHVSLYWYRQALGQGPEFLTYFNYEAQQDKSGLPNDRFSAERPEGSISTLTIQRTEQRDSAMYRCASSLTGTGYDEQFFGPGTRLTVL.

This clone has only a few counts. The chain's CDR3 is CASSLSPYEQYF. DNA of the CDR3: TGTGCCAGCAGCTTATCCCCCTACGAGCAGTACTTC. The J gene is TRBJ2-7, the V gene TRBV7-9; D gene ambiguous. With 2 bases removed from V and 2 bases from J, the gap between germline ends came to 4 bases. CDR1 is SEHNR, CDR2 FQNEAQ, per germline (reference sequence). This CDR3 contains 12 residues. Based on the CDR3 plus reference TRBV7-9 and TRBJ2-7, the full variable domain is DTGVSQNPRHKITKRGQNVTFRCDPISEHNRLYWYRQTLGQGPEFLTYFQNEAQLEKSRLLSDRFSAERPKGSFSTLEIQRTEQGDSAMYLCASSLSPYEQYFGPGTRLTVT.

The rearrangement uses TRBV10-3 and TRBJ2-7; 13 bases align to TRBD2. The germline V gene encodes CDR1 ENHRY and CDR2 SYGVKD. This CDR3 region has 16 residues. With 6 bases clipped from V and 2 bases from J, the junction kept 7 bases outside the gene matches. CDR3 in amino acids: CAIRNTSGRVPYEQYF. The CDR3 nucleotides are TGTGCCATCAGAAATACTAGCGGGAGGGTTCCCTACGAGCAGTACTTC.

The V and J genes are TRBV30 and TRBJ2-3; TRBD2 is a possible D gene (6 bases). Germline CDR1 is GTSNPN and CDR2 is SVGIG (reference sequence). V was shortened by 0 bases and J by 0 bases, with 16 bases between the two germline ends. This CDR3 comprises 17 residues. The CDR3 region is CAWSVGGEAPSTDTQYF. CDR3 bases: TGTGCCTGGAGTGTAGGTGGGGAGGCTCCTAGCACAGATACGCAGTATTTT.

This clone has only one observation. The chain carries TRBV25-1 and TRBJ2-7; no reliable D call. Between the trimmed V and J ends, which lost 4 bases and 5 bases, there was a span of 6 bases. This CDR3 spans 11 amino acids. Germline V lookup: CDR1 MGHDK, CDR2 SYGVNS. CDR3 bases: TGTGCCAGCAGTGCGACCCACGAGCAGTACTTC. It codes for CASSATHEQYF.

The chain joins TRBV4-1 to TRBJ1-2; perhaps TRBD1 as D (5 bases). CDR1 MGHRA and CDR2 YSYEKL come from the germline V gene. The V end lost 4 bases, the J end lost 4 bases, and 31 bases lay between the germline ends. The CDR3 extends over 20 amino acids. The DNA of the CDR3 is TGCGCCAGCAGCCGCACGAGAGGGGCAGGGAAGAGGGACCAGAGCTATGGCTACACCTTC. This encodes CASSRTRGAGKRDQSYGYTF.

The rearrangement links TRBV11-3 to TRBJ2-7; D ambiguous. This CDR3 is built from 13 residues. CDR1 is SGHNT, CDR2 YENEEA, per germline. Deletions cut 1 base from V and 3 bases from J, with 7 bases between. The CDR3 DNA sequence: TGTGCCAGCAGCTTAGGCTGGAACTACGAGCAGTACTTC. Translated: CASSLGWNYEQYF.

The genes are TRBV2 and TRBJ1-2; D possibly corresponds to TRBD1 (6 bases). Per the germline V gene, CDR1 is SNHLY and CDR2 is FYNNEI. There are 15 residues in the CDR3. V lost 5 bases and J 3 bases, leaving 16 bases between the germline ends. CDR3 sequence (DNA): TGTGCCAGCAGTACCGTGTCAGGGGCTCACTATGGCTACACCTTC. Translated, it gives CASSTVSGAHYGYTF. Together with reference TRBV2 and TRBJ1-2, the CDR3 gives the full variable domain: EPEVTQTPSHQVTQMGQEVILRCVPISNHLYFYWYRQILGQKVEFLVSFYNNEISEKSEIFDDQFSVERPDGSNFTLKIRSTKLEDSAMYFCASSTVSGAHYGYTFGSGTRLTVV.

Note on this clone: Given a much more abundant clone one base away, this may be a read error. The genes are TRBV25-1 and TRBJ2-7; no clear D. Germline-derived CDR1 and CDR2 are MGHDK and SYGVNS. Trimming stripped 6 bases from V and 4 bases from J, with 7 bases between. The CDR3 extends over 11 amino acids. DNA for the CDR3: TGTGCCAGCAGCTTCGAGTACGAGCAGTACTTC. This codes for CASSFEYEQYF.

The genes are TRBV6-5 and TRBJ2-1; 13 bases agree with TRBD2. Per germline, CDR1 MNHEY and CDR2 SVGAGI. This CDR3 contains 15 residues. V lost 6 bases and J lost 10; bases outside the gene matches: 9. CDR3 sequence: CASSMTSGRSQEQFF. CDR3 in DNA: TGTGCCAGCAGCATGACTAGCGGGAGGTCTCAGGAGCAGTTCTTC.